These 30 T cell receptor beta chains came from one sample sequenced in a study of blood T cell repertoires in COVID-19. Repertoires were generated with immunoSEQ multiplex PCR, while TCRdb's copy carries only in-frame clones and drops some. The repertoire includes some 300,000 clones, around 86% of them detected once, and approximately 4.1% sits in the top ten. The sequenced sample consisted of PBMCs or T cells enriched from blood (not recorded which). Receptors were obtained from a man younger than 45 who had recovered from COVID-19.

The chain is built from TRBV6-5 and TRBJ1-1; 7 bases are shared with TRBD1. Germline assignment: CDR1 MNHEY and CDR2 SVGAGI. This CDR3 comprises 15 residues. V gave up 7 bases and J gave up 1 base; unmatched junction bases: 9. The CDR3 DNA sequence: TGTGCCAGCATCCCAGGGACAGACCCGAACACTGAAGCTTTCTTT. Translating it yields CASIPGTDPNTEAFF.

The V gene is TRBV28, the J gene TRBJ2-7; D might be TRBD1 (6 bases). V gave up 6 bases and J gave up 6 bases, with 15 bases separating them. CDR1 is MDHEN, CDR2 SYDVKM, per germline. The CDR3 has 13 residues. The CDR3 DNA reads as TGTGCCAGCAGACGCAGGGGATCGGGCGAGCAGTACTTC. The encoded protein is CASRRRGSGEQYF.

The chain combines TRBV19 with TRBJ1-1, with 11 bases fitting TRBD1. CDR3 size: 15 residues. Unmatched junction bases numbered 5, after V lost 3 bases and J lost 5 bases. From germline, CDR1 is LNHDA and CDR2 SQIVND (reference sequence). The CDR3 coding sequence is TGTGCCAGTAGTATGGGACAGGGGGTATTTACTGAAGCTTTCTTT. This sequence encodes CASSMGQGVFTEAFF.

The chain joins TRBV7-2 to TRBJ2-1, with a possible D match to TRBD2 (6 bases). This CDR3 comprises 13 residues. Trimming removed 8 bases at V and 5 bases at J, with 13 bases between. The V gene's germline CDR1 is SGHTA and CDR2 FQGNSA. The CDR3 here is CASARGRNNEQFF. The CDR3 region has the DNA TGTGCCAGCGCCCGGGGGAGGAACAATGAGCAGTTCTTC.

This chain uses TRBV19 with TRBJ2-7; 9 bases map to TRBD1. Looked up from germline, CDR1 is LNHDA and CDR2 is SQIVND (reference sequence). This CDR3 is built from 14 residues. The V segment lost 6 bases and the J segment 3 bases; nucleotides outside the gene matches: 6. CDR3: CASSDGTGNYEQYF. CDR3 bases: TGTGCCAGTAGCGACGGGACAGGGAACTACGAGCAGTACTTC.

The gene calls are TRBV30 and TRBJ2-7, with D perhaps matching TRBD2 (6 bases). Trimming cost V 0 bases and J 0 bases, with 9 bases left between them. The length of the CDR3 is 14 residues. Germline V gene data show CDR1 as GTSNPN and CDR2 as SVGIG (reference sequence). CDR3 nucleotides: TGTGCCTGGAGTGTACTGGGGGGCTCCTACGAGCAGTACTTC. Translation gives CAWSVLGGSYEQYF.

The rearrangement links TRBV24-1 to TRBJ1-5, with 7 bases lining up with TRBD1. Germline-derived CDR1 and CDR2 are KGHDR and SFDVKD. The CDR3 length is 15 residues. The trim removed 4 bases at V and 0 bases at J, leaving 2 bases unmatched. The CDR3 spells CATSEGTVSNQPQHF. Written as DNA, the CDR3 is TGTGCCACCAGTGAAGGGACAGTTAGCAATCAGCCCCAGCATTTT.

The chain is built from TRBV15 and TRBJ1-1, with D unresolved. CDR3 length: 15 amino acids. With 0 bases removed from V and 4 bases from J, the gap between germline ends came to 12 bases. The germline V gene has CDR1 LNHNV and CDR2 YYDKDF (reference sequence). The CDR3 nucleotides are TGTGCCACCAGCAGAGATAGAGATCCAGGCACTGAAGCTTTCTTT. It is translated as CATSRDRDPGTEAFF.

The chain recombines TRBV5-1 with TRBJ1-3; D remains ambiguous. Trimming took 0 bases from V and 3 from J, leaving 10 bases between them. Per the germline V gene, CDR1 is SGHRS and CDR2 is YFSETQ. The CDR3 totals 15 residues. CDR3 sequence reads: CASSLGSAGGNTIYF. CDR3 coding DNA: TGCGCCAGCAGCTTGGGTAGCGCGGGTGGAAACACCATATATTTT.

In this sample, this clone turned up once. The CDR3 sequence is CASSTRSNTEAFF. CDR3 coding DNA: TGTGCCAGCAGTACCCGGAGTAACACTGAAGCTTTCTTT. The chain combines TRBV12-3 or TRBV12-4 with TRBJ1-1; D uncertain. The CDR3 contains 13 residues. Trimming took 5 bases from V and 2 from J, leaving 9 bases between them.

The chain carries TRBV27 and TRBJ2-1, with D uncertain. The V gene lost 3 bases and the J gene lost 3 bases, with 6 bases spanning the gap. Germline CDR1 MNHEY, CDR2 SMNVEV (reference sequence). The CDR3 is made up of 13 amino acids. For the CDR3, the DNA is TGTGCCAGCAGTTTCAGTATCTACAATGAGCAGTTCTTC. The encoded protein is CASSFSIYNEQFF.

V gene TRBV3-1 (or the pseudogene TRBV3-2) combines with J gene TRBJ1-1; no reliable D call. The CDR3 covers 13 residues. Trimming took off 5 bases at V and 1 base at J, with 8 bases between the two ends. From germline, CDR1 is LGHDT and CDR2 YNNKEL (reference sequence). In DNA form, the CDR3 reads TGTGCCAGCAGCTGGAGAGAGAACACTGAAGCTTTCTTT. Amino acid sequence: CASSWRENTEAFF.

Here the CDR3 reads CAISESQSISYEQYF. Written as DNA, the CDR3 is TGTGCCATCAGTGAGTCGCAGTCGATATCCTACGAGCAGTACTTC. V and J are TRBV10-3 and TRBJ2-7; no reliable D call. The CDR3 is 15 residues long. Germline lookup yields CDR1 ENHRY and CDR2 SYGVKD. V gave up 0 bases and J gave up 1 base, with 10 bases separating them.

The CDR3 loop reads CASSSTETGFFYGYTF. The CDR3 bases are TGTGCCAGCAGCTCTACCGAGACAGGCTTCTTCTATGGCTACACCTTC. The chain is built from TRBV7-2 and TRBJ1-2; maybe TRBD1 (6 bases). V dropped 4 bases and J dropped 4 bases, with 19 bases sitting between them. The CDR3 consists of 16 residues. Germline CDR1 is SGHTA and CDR2 is FQGNSA.

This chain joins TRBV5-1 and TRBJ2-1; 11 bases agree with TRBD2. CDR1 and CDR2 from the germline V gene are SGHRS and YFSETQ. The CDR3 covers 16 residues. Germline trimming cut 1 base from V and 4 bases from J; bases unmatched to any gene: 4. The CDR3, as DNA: TGCGCCAGCAGCTTGATCGCTAGCGGGGGGTACAATGAGCAGTTCTTC. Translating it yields CASSLIASGGYNEQFF. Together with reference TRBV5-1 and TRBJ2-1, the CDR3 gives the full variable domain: KAGVTQTPRYLIKTRGQQVTLSCSPISGHRSVSWYQQTPGQGLQFLFEYFSETQRNKGNFPGRFSGRQFSNSRSEMNVSTLELGDSALYLCASSLIASGGYNEQFFGPGTRLTVL.

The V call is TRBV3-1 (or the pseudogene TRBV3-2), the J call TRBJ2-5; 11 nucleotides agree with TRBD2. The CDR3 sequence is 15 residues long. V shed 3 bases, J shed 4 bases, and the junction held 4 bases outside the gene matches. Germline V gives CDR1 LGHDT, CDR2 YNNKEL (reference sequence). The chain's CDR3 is CASSHSGREAETQYF. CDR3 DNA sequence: TGTGCCAGCAGCCATAGCGGGAGGGAAGCAGAGACCCAGTACTTC.

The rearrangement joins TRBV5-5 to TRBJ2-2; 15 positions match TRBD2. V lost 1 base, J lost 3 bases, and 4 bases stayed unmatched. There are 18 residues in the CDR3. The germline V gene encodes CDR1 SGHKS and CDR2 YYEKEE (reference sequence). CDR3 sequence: CASSLPGLAGGDTGELFF. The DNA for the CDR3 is TGTGCCAGCAGCTTGCCGGGACTAGCGGGAGGTGACACCGGGGAGCTGTTTTTT. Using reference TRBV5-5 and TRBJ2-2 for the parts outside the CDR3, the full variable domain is DAGVTQSPTHLIKTRGQQVTLRCSPISGHKSVSWYQQVLGQGPQFIFQYYEKEERGRGNFPDRFSARQFPNYSSELNVNALLLGDSALYLCASSLPGLAGGDTGELFFGEGSRLTVL.

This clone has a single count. The CDR3, as DNA: TGTGCCAGCAGTTACTCCTTCGGACAGGGCGAAAATCAGCCCCAGCATTTT. This translates into CASSYSFGQGENQPQHF. This rearrangement joins TRBV6-2 or TRBV6-3 to TRBJ1-5, with 8 bases fitting TRBD1. The CDR3 has 17 amino acids. Germline CDR1 reads MNHEY; CDR2 reads SVGEGT. With 0 bases clipped from V and 4 bases from J, the junction kept 8 bases outside the gene matches.

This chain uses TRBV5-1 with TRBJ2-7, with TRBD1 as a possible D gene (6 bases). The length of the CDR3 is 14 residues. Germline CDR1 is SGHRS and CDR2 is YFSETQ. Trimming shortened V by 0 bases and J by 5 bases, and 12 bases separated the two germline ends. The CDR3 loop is CASSLVGAIHEQYF. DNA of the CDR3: TGCGCCAGCAGCTTGGTGGGGGCGATCCACGAGCAGTACTTC.

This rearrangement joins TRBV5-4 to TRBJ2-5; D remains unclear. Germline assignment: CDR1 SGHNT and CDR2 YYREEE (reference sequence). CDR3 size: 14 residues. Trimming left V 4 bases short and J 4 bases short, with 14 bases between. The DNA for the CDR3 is TGTGCCAGCAGCCCCAGTCAGACTCCAGAGACCCAGTACTTC. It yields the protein CASSPSQTPETQYF.

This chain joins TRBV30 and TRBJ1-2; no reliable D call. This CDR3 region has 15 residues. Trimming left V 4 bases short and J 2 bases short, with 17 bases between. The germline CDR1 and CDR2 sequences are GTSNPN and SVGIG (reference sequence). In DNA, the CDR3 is TGTGCCTGGAAACCCCCTTGGTTGGCCAACTATGGCTACACCTTC. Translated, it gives CAWKPPWLANYGYTF.

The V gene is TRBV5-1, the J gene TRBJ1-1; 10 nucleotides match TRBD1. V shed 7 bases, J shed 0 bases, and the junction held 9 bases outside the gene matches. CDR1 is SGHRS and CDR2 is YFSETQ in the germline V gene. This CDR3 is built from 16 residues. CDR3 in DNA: TGCGCCAGCCGCCGGGTGGGACAGGGGTTGAACACTGAAGCTTTCTTT. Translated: CASRRVGQGLNTEAFF.

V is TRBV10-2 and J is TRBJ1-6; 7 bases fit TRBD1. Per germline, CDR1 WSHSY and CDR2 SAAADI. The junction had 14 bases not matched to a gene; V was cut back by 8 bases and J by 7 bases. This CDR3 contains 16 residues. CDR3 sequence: CASGPGRETGNSPLHF. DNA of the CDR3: TGCGCCAGCGGCCCTGGGAGAGAGACAGGGAATTCACCCCTCCACTTT.

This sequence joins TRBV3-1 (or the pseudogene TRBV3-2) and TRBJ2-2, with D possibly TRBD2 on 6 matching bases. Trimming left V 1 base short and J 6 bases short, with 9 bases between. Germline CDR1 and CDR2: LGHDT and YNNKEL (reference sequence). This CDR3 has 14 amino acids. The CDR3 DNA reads TGTGCCAGCAGCCAAGCGGGCGGGGCCGGGGAGCTGTTTTTT. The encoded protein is CASSQAGGAGELFF.

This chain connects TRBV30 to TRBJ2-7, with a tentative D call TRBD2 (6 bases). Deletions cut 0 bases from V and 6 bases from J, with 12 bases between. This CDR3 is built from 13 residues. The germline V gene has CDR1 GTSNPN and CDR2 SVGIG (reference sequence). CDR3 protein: CAWSVGGSAEQYF. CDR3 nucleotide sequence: TGTGCCTGGAGTGTCGGAGGGTCAGCCGAGCAGTACTTC.

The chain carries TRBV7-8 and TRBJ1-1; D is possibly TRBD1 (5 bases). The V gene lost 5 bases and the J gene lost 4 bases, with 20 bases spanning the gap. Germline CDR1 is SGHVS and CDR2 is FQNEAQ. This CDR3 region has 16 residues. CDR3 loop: CASSPQSSGMGTEAFF. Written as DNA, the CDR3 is TGTGCCAGCAGCCCTCAATCCTCAGGGATGGGCACTGAAGCTTTCTTT.

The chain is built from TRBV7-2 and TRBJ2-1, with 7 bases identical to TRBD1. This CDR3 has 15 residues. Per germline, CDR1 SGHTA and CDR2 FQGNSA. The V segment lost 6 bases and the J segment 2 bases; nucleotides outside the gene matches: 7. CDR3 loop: CASSSGTVAYNEQFF. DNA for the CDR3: TGTGCCAGCAGTTCCGGGACAGTAGCCTACAATGAGCAGTTCTTC.

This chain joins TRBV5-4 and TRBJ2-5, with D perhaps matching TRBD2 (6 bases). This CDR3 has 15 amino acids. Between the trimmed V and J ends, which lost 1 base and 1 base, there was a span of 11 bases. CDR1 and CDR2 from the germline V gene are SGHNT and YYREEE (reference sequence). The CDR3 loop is CASSLTGLPQETQYF. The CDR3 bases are TGTGCCAGCAGCTTGACGGGACTCCCCCAAGAGACCCAGTACTTC.

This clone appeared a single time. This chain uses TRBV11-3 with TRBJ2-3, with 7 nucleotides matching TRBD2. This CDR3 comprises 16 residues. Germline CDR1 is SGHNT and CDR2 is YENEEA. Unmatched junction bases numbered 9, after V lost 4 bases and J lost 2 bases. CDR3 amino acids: CASSSQSGVDTDTQYF. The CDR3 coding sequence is TGTGCCAGCAGCTCACAGAGCGGGGTAGACACAGATACGCAGTATTTT.

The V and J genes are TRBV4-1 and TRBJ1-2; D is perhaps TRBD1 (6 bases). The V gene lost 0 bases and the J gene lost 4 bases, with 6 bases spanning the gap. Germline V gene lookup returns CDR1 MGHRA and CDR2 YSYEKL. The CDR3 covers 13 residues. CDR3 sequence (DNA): TGCGCCAGCAGCCAAGACAGGGGCTATGGCTACACCTTC. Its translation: CASSQDRGYGYTF.